Included here is one T cell receptor beta chain sequence, with context. The antigen remains undetermined. This entry belongs to a study of immune cell composition in non-small cell lung cancer. Study at large: Tumours were mainly lung adenocarcinoma or squamous cell carcinoma.

Trimming shortened V by 4 bases and J by 6 bases, and 10 bases separated the two germline ends. CDR1 is SGHDT, CDR2 YYEEEE, per germline. This CDR3 region has 12 residues. The study's findings and limits: Tumour-associated clones >0.5% occurred in around 35% of adenocarcinomas, about three quarters of squamous.

The method was immunoSEQ multiplex PCR; TCRdb's version includes in-frame clones alone and lacks a portion of them. In the table there are over a thousand clones, just under 80% of which are singletons. This clonotype was sampled from a human donor with non-small cell lung cancer. The genes are TRBV5-6 and TRBJ1-2; D uncertain. Specimen: lung tumor tissue. The CDR3 DNA reads as TGTGCCAGCAGCCTTTTACAGAATGGCTACACCTTC. Translation: CASSLLQNGYTF.